This T cell receptor (beta chain) comes out of a study of T-cell reconstitution after alpha-beta-depleted transplantation in children. CDR1 MNHEY and CDR2 SVGAGI come from the germline V gene. V gave up 2 bases and J gave up 4 bases, with 8 bases separating them. The CDR3 spans 13 residues. Study conclusions and caveats: Several hundred rapidly expanded clones from non-depleted graft cells reportedly supplied alpha-beta T cells about two months post-transplant. At the one-year point after transplant, T-cell counts and TCRbeta diversity were found to come mostly from T cells that had been newly produced. At day 60, the high TCRbeta diversity found in some patients originated from recipient T cells and thymic progenitors that had survived.

This clonotype has a handful of counts. Antigen unknown. During its preparation, the TCRbeta library received unique molecular identifiers. MiXCR, run by TCRdb on the PCR reads, gives a single entry per CDR3 protein. This table holds fewer than 400,000 distinct CDR3 sequences, approximately 23% found once. Sequencing was performed on PBMCs, mostly from graft donor cells, taken 180 days after TCRalphabeta/CD19-depleted stem cell transplant. This clonotype was sampled from a male patient between 5 and 17 years old who had a stem cell transplant for acute lymphoblastic leukemia, so the T cells may come from the graft donor. The chain has TRBV6-5 and TRBJ1-2; unclear D gene. The CDR3 here is CASSYGRLYGYTF. The CDR3 DNA reads as TGTGCCAGCAGTTACGGGAGACTCTATGGCTACACCTTC.